The following is a T cell receptor (beta chain) sequence with its context. Its antigen is undetermined. The data derive from a study of T cell responses to AZD1222 COVID-19 vaccine. Whole-study context: Recipients boosted at about 4 weeks or about 12 weeks are pooled. Study-wide results and limits: Spike-specific TCR breadth and depth went up after people got two AZD1222 doses.

CDR1 is KGHSH and CDR2 is LQKENI in the germline V gene. The V gene lost 4 bases and the J gene lost 6 bases, with 18 bases spanning the gap. The CDR3 consists of 15 residues. Some clones are missing from TCRdb's copy, which holds only in-frame ones; the method was immunoSEQ multiplex PCR. Altogether 150,000 to 160,000 clones are present, about nine tenths being singletons, with the ten largest covering approximately 1.8%. The sequence came from an adult in good health. The V and J genes are TRBV18 and TRBJ1-1; D possibly corresponds to TRBD1 (6 bases). The specimen was peripheral blood, collected on day 0 of AZD1222 vaccination. The CDR3 spells CASSREQGFIAEAFF. The CDR3 coding sequence is TGTGCCAGCTCACGCGAACAGGGTTTTATTGCTGAAGCTTTCTTT.